The 11 T cell receptor beta chains below come from one sample, sequenced in a study of blood T cells in healthy people across ages (dated by TCRdb to 2014 to 2015). The library came from 5' RACE. Sequencing was carried out with an Illumina HiSeq 2500. A second PCR of 7 to 11 cycles was performed with a sample-barcoded 5' primer and a J-beta primer mix. Through fastp at Q25 and MiXCR, TCRdb rebuilt clones from the public reads, retaining in-frame beta chains. Rows are unified per CDR3 protein, each entry keeping the most common DNA and genes. The sample table lists 760,000 or so distinct CDR3 sequences, around a quarter of them with a count of one. The top ten clonotypes cover under 10% of the sample. This sample also belongs to another study, concerning T cells of mothers and their children.

What was sequenced was blood. These TCRs come from a boy younger than 18 in good health.

Only a few counts were recorded for this clonotype. This sequence joins TRBV2 and TRBJ2-3; 11 bases match TRBD2. Trimming at V came to 10 bases and at J to 6 bases, leaving 12 bases not matched to a gene. The CDR3 has 15 residues. CDR1 is SNHLY, CDR2 FYNNEI, per germline. Here the CDR3 reads CAKRGTSGSEDTQYF. The CDR3 DNA reads as TGTGCCAAGCGGGGCACTAGCGGGAGTGAGGATACGCAGTATTTT.

V usage is TRBV12-3 or TRBV12-4 and J usage is TRBJ1-1; 8 nucleotides align to TRBD1. The CDR3 totals 16 residues. V dropped 4 bases and J dropped 1; count of bases not matched to a gene: 8. Here the CDR3 reads CASSSSWGQANTEAFF. The CDR3 nucleotides are TGTGCCAGCAGTTCGTCGTGGGGACAGGCGAACACTGAAGCTTTCTTT.

This clonotype was recorded a few times. V usage is TRBV6-1 and J usage is TRBJ1-4, with TRBD1 identical over 8 bases. The CDR3 loop spans 15 amino acids. Germline V gene data show CDR1 as MNHNS and CDR2 as SASEGT. Trimming cost V 0 bases and J 5 bases; bases outside gene matches: 2. In nucleotides, the CDR3 is TGTGCCAGCAGTGAAGCGGCAGGGGGCAATGAAAAACTGTTTTTT. Translation: CASSEAAGGNEKLFF.

V and J are TRBV7-2 and TRBJ2-7; maybe TRBD2 (6 bases). The length of the CDR3 is 14 residues. From germline, CDR1 is SGHTA and CDR2 FQGNSA. V lost 8 bases and J 3 bases, leaving 17 bases between the germline ends. The CDR3 coding sequence is TGTGCCAGCGGAGGGCTTGCGGAGAACTACGAGCAGTACTTC. Its protein is CASGGLAENYEQYF.

The chain uses TRBV9 and TRBJ2-1; a weak D match, TRBD1 (5 bases). V was shortened by 1 base and J by 8 bases, with 13 bases between the two germline ends. Germline CDR1 and CDR2: SGDLS and YYNGEE. The CDR3 has 14 amino acids. The CDR3, as DNA: TGTGCCAGCAGCGTAAGACAGACCGCATATGAGCAGTTCTTC. The encoded protein is CASSVRQTAYEQFF. Full variable domain (missing parts from reference TRBV9 and TRBJ2-1): DSGVTQTPKHLITATGQRVTLRCSPRSGDLSVYWYQQSLDQGLQFLIQYYNGEERAKGNILERFSAQQFPDLHSELNLSSLELGDSALYFCASSVRQTAYEQFFGPGTRLTVL.

This clonotype showed up just a few times. V and J are TRBV6-5 and TRBJ2-7, with 11 bases aligning to TRBD1. This CDR3 has 15 amino acids. V was pared by 4 bases and J by 5 bases, with 7 bases of the junction left unmatched. In germline, CDR1 is MNHEY, CDR2 SVGAGI. The DNA for the CDR3 is TGTGCCAGCAGTTCCAGGGGACAGGGGGGAAACGAGCAGTACTTC. This codes for CASSSRGQGGNEQYF.

In its sample, this clonotype was seen a few times. The rearrangement links TRBV20-1 to TRBJ1-4; D unresolved. The CDR3 loop spans 11 amino acids. The germline gives CDR1 DFQATT, CDR2 SNEGSKA (reference sequence). Trimming stripped 6 bases from V and 8 bases from J, with 10 bases between. The CDR3 DNA reads TGCAGTGCGCAAAGCCGGGAAAAACTGTTTTTT. Amino acid sequence: CSAQSREKLFF.

The V call is TRBV20-1, the J call TRBJ2-3, with D perhaps being TRBD1 or TRBD2 (5 bases each). The CDR3 is made up of 16 amino acids. V lost 1 base to trimming and J lost 0 bases, with 14 bases between them. Germline V gene sequence: CDR1 DFQATT, CDR2 SNEGSKA (reference sequence). The CDR3 DNA reads TGCAGTGCTAGAGGGGCAGGGAGACTTAGCACAGATACGCAGTATTTT. This encodes CSARGAGRLSTDTQYF.

The chain is built from TRBV12-3 or TRBV12-4 and TRBJ1-2, with 7 positions matching TRBD1. Unmatched junction bases numbered 4, after V lost 1 base and J lost 2 bases. This CDR3 comprises 15 residues. The CDR3 DNA is TGTGCCAGCAGTTTAGGGACAGGAGAAAACTATGGCTACACCTTC. Translating it yields CASSLGTGENYGYTF.

A few counts support this clonotype. This chain joins TRBV6-2 or TRBV6-3 and TRBJ2-5; no reliable D call. The CDR3 extends over 13 amino acids. Germline CDR1 reads MNHEY; CDR2 reads SVGEGT. V lost 4 bases and J lost 3, with 9 bases in between. CDR3 sequence: CASSLGEKETQYF. The CDR3 nucleotides read TGTGCCAGCAGTTTAGGAGAAAAAGAGACCCAGTACTTC.

This clonotype was detected only a few times. V gene TRBV27 combines with J gene TRBJ2-3; 7 bases line up with TRBD1. In germline, CDR1 is MNHEY, CDR2 SMNVEV (reference sequence). The CDR3 is 15 residues long. The ends lost 1 base at V and 3 bases at J; junction bases unmatched: 4. As DNA, the CDR3 is TGTGCCAGCAGTTTATTGACAGGGTCGACAGATACGCAGTATTTT. As protein: CASSLLTGSTDTQYF.